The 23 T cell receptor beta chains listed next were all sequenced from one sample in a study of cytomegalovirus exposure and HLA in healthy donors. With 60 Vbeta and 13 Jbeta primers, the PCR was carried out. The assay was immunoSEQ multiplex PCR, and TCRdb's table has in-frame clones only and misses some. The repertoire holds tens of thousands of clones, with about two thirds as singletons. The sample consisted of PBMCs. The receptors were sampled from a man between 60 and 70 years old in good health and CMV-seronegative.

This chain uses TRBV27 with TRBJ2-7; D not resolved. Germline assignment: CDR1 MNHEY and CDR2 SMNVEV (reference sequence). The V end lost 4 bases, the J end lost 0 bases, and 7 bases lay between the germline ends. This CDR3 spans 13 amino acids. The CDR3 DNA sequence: TGTGCCAGCAGTTCCCTCTCCTCCTACGAGCAGTACTTC. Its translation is CASSSLSSYEQYF.

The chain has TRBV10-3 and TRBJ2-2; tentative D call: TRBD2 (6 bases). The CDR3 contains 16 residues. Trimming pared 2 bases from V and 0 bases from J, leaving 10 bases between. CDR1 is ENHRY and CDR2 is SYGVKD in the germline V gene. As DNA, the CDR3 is TGTGCCATCAGTGAGGGGGGGACTTCGAACACCGGGGAGCTGTTTTTT. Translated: CAISEGGTSNTGELFF.

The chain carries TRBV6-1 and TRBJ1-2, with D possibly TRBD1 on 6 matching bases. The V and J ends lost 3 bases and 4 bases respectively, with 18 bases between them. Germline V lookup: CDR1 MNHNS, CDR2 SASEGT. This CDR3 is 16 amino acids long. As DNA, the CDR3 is TGTGCCAGCAGTGAGGGGGCCCTCTCCCACTTCTATGGCTACACCTTC. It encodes CASSEGALSHFYGYTF.

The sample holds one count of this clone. CDR3 sequence (DNA): TGTGCCAGCAGTTTAAAGGCTAGCGGGGTAAACACCGGGGAGCTGTTTTTT. Translated, it gives CASSLKASGVNTGELFF. The gene calls are TRBV27 and TRBJ2-2, with TRBD2 matching over 9 bases. Trimming removed 2 bases from V and 2 bases from J; junction bases left unmatched: 6. Per germline, CDR1 MNHEY and CDR2 SMNVEV (reference sequence). This CDR3 contains 17 residues.

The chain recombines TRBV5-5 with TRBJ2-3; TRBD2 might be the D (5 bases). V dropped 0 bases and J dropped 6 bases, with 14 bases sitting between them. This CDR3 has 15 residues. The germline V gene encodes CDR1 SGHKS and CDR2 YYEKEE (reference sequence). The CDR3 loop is CASSLGIGVLDTQYF. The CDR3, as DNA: TGTGCCAGCAGCTTGGGAATCGGGGTATTGGATACGCAGTATTTT.

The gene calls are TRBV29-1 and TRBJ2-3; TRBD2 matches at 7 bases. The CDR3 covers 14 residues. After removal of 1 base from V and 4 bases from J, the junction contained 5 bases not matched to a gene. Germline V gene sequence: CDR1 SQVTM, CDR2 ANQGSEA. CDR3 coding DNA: TGCAGCGTTGAAGGGGCGGGAGAACCAGATACGCAGTATTTT. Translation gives CSVEGAGEPDTQYF.

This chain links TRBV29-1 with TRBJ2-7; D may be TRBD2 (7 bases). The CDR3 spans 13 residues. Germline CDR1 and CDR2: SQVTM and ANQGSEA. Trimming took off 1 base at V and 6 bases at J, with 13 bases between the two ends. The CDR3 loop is CSVEVGGAGEQYF. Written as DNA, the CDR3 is TGCAGCGTTGAAGTGGGGGGGGCGGGCGAGCAGTACTTC.

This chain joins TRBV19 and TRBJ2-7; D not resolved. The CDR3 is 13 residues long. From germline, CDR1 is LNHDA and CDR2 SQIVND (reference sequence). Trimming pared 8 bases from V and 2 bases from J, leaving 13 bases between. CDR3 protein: CASGQGYAYEQYF. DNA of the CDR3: TGTGCCAGTGGGCAAGGCTACGCCTACGAGCAGTACTTC.

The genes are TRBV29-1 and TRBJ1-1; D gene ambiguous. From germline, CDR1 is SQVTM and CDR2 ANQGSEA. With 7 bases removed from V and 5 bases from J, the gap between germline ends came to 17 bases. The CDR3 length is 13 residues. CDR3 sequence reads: CSGKSETRTEAFF. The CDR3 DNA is TGCAGCGGAAAATCCGAGACCAGGACTGAAGCTTTCTTT.

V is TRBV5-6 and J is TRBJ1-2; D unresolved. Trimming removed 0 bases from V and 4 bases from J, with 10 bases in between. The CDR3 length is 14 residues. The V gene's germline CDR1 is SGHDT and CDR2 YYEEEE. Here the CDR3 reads CASSLEDYLYGYTF. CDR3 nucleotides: TGTGCCAGCAGCTTGGAGGACTACCTCTATGGCTACACCTTC. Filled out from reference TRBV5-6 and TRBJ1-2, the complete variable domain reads DAGVTQSPTHLIKTRGQQVTLRCSPKSGHDTVSWYQQALGQGPQFIFQYYEEEERQRGNFPDRFSGHQFPNYSSELNVNALLLGDSALYLCASSLEDYLYGYTFGSGTRLTVV.

CDR3 DNA: TGTGCCAGCAGCCCCGGGGGGGCCTTGAACAATGAGCAGTTCTTC. Protein sequence: CASSPGGALNNEQFF. J is TRBJ2-1 and V is TRBV7-2; 8 bases line up with TRBD2. J gave up 5 bases and V 5 bases, and 8 bases lay outside the gene matches. This CDR3 has 15 residues. Germline CDR1 SGHTA, CDR2 FQGNSA. Combining the CDR3 with reference TRBV7-2 and TRBJ2-1 gives the whole variable domain GAGVSQSPSNKVTEKGKDVELRCDPISGHTALYWYRQSLGQGLEFLIYFQGNSAPDKSGLPSDRFSAERTGGSVSTLTIQRTQQEDSAVYLCASSPGGALNNEQFFGPGTRLTVL.

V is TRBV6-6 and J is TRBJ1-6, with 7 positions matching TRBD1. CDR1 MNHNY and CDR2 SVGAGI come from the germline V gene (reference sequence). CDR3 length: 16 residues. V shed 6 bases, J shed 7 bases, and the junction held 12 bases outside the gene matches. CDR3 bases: TGTGCCAGCAGAACTTGGGCCGGGACAGAGAATTCACCCCTCCACTTT. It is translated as CASRTWAGTENSPLHF.

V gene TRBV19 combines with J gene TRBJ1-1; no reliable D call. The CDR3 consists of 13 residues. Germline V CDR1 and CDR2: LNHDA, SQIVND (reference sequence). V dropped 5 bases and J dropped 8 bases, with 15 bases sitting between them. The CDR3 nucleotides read TGTGCCAGTAGTCGGGGAGTTCCGGGGGAAGCTTTCTTT. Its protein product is CASSRGVPGEAFF. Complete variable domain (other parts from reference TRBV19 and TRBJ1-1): DGGITQSPKYLFRKEGQNVTLSCEQNLNHDAMYWYRQDPGQGLRLIYYSQIVNDFQKGDIAEGYSVSREKKESFPLTVTSAQKNPTAFYLCASSRGVPGEAFFGQGTRLTVV.

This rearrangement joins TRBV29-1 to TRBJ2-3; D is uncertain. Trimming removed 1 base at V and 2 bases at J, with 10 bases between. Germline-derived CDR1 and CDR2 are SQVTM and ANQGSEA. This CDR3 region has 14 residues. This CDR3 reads CSVEVETYTDTQYF. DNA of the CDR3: TGCAGCGTTGAAGTAGAGACTTACACAGATACGCAGTATTTT.

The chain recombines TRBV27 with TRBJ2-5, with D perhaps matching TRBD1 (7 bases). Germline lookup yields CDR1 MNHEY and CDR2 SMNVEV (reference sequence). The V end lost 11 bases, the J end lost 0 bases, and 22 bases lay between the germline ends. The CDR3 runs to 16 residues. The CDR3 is CASAGVRRGHQETQYF. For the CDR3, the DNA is TGTGCCTCAGCCGGTGTGCGGAGGGGGCACCAAGAGACCCAGTACTTC.

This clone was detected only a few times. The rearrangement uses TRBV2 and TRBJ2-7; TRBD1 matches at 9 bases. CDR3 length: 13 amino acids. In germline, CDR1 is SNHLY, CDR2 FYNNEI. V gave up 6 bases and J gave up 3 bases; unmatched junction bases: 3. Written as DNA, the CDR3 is TGTGCCAGCAGCACGGGACAGGGCTACGAGCAGTACTTC. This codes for CASSTGQGYEQYF.

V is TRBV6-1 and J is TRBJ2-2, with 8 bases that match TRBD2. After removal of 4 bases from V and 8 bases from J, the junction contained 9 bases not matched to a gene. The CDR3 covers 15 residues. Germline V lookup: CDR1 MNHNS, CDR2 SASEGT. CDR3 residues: CASSGAGGSRGELFF. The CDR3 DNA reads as TGTGCCAGCAGTGGGGCGGGAGGCTCGCGTGGGGAGCTGTTTTTT.

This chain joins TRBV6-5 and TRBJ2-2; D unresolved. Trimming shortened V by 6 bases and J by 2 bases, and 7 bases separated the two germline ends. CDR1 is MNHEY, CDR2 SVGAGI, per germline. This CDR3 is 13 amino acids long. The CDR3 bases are TGTGCCAGCAGACACCCAAACACCGGGGAGCTGTTTTTT. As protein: CASRHPNTGELFF.

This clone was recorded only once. CDR3 residues: CAWSVGGSREKLFF. CDR3 DNA: TGTGCCTGGAGTGTTGGCGGGAGCCGGGAAAAACTGTTTTTT. The J gene is TRBJ1-4, the V gene TRBV30, with D unclear. Germline assignment: CDR1 GTSNPN and CDR2 SVGIG (reference sequence). This CDR3 has 14 amino acids. V lost 0 bases, J lost 8 bases, and 13 bases lay in between.

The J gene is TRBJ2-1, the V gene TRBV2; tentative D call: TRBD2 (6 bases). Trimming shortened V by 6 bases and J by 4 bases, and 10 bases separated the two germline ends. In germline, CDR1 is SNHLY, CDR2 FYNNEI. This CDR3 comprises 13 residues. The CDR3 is CASRSGRYNEQFF. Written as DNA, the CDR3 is TGTGCCAGCAGGTCCGGGAGATACAATGAGCAGTTCTTC.

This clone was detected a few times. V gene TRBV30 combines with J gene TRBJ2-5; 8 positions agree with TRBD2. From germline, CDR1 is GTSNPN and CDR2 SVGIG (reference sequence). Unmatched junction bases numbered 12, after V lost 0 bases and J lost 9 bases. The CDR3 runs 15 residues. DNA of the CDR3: TGTGCCTGGAGTGTTGTCGGGGGGGCCCTAGGGGCCCAGTACTTC. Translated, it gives CAWSVVGGALGAQYF. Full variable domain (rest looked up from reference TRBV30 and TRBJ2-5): SQTIHQWPATLVQPVGSPLSLECTVEGTSNPNLYWYRQAAGRGLQLLFYSVGIGQISSEVPQNLSASRPQDRQFILSSKKLLLSDSGFYLCAWSVVGGALGAQYFGPGTRLLVL.

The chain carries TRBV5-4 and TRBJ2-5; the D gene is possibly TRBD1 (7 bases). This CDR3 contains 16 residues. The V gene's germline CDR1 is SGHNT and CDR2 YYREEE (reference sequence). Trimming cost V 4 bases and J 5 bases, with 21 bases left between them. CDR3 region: CASSRPIGGGSETQYF. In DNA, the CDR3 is TGTGCCAGCAGCCGCCCCATAGGAGGGGGCTCGGAGACCCAGTACTTC. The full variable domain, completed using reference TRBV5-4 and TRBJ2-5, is ETGVTQSPTHLIKTRGQQVTLRCSSQSGHNTVSWYQQALGQGPQFIFQYYREEENGRGNFPPRFSGLQFPNYSSELNVNALELDDSALYLCASSRPIGGGSETQYFGPGTRLLVL.

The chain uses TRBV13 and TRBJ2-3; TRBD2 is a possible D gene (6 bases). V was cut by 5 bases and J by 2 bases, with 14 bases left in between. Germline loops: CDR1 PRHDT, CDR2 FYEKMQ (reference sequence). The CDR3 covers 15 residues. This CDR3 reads CASSPGRGVTDTQYF. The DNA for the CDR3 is TGTGCCAGCAGCCCGGGGCGGGGTGTCACAGATACGCAGTATTTT.